This T cell receptor (beta chain) was obtained from a study of identifying expanded T cells in peripheral blood. The study's findings and limits: Approximately 2-week clone count variance significantly increased as total template count grew.

TCRdb keeps only in-frame clones here, not all; method: immunoSEQ multiplex PCR. The data contain around 66,000 clones, around 87% of them singletons. Germline CDR1 is LGHNA and CDR2 is YNFKEQ. The CDR3 is 13 amino acids. J gave up 7 bases and V 0 bases, and 1 base lay outside the gene matches. Healthy donors had no documented immune events, such as infections, while sampled. Comments on this clone: No antigen is known for it.

Sample: blood. The receptor's source is a person aged 18 to 70 in good health. The chain recombines TRBV4-2 with TRBJ1-2, with 8 bases matching TRBD1. CDR3 amino acids: CASSQEDRVGYTF. CDR3 sequence (DNA): TGTGCCAGCAGCCAAGAGGACAGGGTTGGCTACACCTTC.